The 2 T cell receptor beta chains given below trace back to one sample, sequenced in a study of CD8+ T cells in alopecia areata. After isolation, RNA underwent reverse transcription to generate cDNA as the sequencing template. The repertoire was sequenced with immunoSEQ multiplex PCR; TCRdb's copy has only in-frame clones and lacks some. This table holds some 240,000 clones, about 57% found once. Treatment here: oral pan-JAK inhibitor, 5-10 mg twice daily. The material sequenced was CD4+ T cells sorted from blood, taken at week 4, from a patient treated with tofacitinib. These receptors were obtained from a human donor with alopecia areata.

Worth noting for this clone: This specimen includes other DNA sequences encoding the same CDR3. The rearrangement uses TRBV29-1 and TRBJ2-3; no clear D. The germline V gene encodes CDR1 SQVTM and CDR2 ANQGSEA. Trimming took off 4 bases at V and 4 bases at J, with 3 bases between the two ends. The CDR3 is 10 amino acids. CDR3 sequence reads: CSVVPDTQYF. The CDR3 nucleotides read TGCAGCGTTGTCCCAGATACGCAGTATTTT.

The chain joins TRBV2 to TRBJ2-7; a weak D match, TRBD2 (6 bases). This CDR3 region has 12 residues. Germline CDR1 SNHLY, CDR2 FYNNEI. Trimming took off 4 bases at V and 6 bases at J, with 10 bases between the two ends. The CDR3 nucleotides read TGTGCCAGCAGTGTTGGAGGGAGCGAGCAGTACTTC. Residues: CASSVGGSEQYF.